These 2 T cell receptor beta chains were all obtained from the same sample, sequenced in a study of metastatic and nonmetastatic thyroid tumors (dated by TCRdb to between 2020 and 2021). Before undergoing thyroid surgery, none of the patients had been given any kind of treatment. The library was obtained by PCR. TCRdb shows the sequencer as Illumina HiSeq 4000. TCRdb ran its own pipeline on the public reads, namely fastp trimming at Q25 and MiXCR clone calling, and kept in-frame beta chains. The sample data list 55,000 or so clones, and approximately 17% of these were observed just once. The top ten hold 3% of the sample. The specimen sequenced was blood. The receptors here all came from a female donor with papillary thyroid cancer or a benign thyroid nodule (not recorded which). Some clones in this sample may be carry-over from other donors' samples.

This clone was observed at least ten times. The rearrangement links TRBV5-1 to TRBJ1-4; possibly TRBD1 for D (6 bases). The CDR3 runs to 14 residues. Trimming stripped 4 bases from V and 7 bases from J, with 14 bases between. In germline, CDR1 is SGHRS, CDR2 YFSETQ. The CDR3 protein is CASSRGLYSEKLFF. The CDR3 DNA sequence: TGCGCCAGCAGCCGGGGGCTTTATAGTGAAAAACTGTTTTTT. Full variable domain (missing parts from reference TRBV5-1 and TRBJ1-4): KAGVTQTPRYLIKTRGQQVTLSCSPISGHRSVSWYQQTPGQGLQFLFEYFSETQRNKGNFPGRFSGRQFSNSRSEMNVSTLELGDSALYLCASSRGLYSEKLFFGSGTQLSVL.

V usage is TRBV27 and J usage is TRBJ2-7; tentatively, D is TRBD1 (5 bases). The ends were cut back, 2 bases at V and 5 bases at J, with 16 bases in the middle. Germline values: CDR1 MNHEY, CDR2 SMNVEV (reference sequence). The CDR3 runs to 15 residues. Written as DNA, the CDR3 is TGTGCCAGCAGTTTAAGGGGATTAGCCTGTCACGAGCAGTACTTC. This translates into CASSLRGLACHEQYF.